The 30 T cell receptor beta chains given below trace back to one sample, sequenced in a study of cytomegalovirus exposure and HLA in healthy donors. PCR primers comprised 60 Vbeta and 13 Jbeta primers. Some clones are missing from TCRdb's copy, which holds only in-frame ones; the method was immunoSEQ multiplex PCR. The sample carries about 170,000 clones, roughly 80% recorded once. Sequenced: PBMCs. The receptors derive from a male donor in good health and CMV-seronegative.

This clone was seen once. CDR3 residues: CSVLGSSSGGVETQYF. For the CDR3, the DNA is TGCAGCGTTCTTGGTTCTTCTTCAGGGGGAGTAGAGACCCAGTACTTC. The chain employs TRBV29-1 and TRBJ2-5; TRBD1 agrees at 7 bases. The junction had 16 bases not matched to a gene; V was cut back by 5 bases and J by 4 bases. This CDR3 is built from 16 residues. Per germline, CDR1 SQVTM and CDR2 ANQGSEA.

This clone was detected only once. The chain links TRBV7-6 to TRBJ2-1; 14 bases line up with TRBD2. In germline, CDR1 is SGHVS, CDR2 FNYEAQ. V dropped 5 bases and J dropped 8; count of bases not matched to a gene: 8. The CDR3 runs 16 residues. In DNA form, the CDR3 reads TGTGCCAGCAGCCCGACTAGCGGGAGGGGTGCGGATGAGCAGTTCTTC. This translates into CASSPTSGRGADEQFF.

This clone was counted between two and nine times. The chain joins TRBV19 to TRBJ1-1; TRBD1 matches at 7 bases. The CDR3 spans 14 residues. Trimming removed 5 bases from V and 1 base from J; junction bases left unmatched: 4. Germline CDR1 is LNHDA and CDR2 is SQIVND (reference sequence). The CDR3 nucleotides read TGTGCCAGTAGTCGGGACAGAGAGAACACTGAAGCTTTCTTT. As protein: CASSRDRENTEAFF.

A few counts support this clone. The chain links TRBV7-3 to TRBJ1-5, with unresolved D. V was shortened by 5 bases and J by 5 bases, with 4 bases between the two germline ends. The CDR3 covers 11 residues. CDR1 and CDR2 from the germline V gene are SGHTA and FQGTGA. CDR3 DNA sequence: TGTGCCAGCAGCACAGATCAGCCCCAGCATTTT. It codes for CASSTDQPQHF.

The chain couples TRBV7-2 to TRBJ1-2; 9 nucleotides match TRBD1. There are 15 residues in the CDR3. After removal of 4 bases from V and 2 bases from J, the junction contained 5 bases not matched to a gene. The germline V gene has CDR1 SGHTA and CDR2 FQGNSA. As DNA, the CDR3 is TGTGCCAGCAGCTCCCACAGGGGGCTAAACTATGGCTACACCTTC. This encodes CASSSHRGLNYGYTF.

The DNA for the CDR3 is TGCGCCAGCAGCCAGGGACAGGGGATCTACAATGAGCAGTTCTTC. Amino acid sequence: CASSQGQGIYNEQFF. This rearrangement joins TRBV4-1 to TRBJ2-1; 10 bases agree with TRBD1. The CDR3 loop spans 15 amino acids. Unmatched junction bases numbered 2, after V lost 3 bases and J lost 3 bases. The germline CDR1 and CDR2 sequences are MGHRA and YSYEKL.

The chain links TRBV30 to TRBJ2-5, with D possibly TRBD1 on 6 matching bases. The CDR3 has 15 residues. From germline, CDR1 is GTSNPN and CDR2 SVGIG (reference sequence). Trimming took off 4 bases at V and 1 base at J, with 16 bases between the two ends. Here the CDR3 reads CAWKTLDRSQETQYF. The CDR3 DNA reads TGTGCCTGGAAAACTTTAGACAGGAGCCAAGAGACCCAGTACTTC.

This chain uses TRBV5-1 with TRBJ2-7; D possibly corresponds to TRBD1 (6 bases). This CDR3 spans 14 amino acids. V lost 3 bases, J lost 5 bases, and 15 bases lay in between. Per the germline V gene, CDR1 is SGHRS and CDR2 is YFSETQ. CDR3 region: CASSSDRSSNEQYF. Written as DNA, the CDR3 is TGCGCCAGCAGCTCAGACAGGTCGTCCAACGAGCAGTACTTC.

The V gene is TRBV9, the J gene TRBJ2-1; 10 nucleotides agree with TRBD2. This CDR3 comprises 17 residues. Germline loops: CDR1 SGDLS, CDR2 YYNGEE. With 0 bases clipped from V and 8 bases from J, the junction kept 11 bases outside the gene matches. DNA for the CDR3: TGTGCCAGCAGCGTAGGGGGAGCGGGAGGGCTGAGCGATGAGCAGTTCTTC. Protein: CASSVGGAGGLSDEQFF.

The chain has TRBV10-1 and TRBJ2-5; D remains ambiguous. The CDR3 has 15 amino acids. Germline V gene lookup returns CDR1 WNHNN and CDR2 SYGVQD (reference sequence). V was shortened by 8 bases and J by 2 bases, with 18 bases between the two germline ends. The DNA of the CDR3 is TGCGCCAGCGGGTGGGTCCCTACAGAGCAAGAGACCCAGTACTTC. Translated: CASGWVPTEQETQYF.

Of note for this clone: Other DNA sequences within the sample encode an identical CDR3. V usage is TRBV5-1 and J usage is TRBJ2-5; D is perhaps TRBD1 (5 bases). V lost 0 bases and J 8 bases, leaving 8 bases between the germline ends. Germline CDR1 and CDR2: SGHRS and YFSETQ. CDR3 size: 12 residues. The chain's CDR3 is CASSLEGETQYF. In DNA, the CDR3 is TGCGCCAGCAGCTTGGAAGGGGAAACCCAGTACTTC.

The CDR3 coding sequence is TGCAGTGCTAGATCGGGACTAGAGGGGTTCTTC. Translated: CSARSGLEGFF. V and J are TRBV20-1 and TRBJ2-1, with TRBD2 identical over 8 bases. Germline V gene data show CDR1 as DFQATT and CDR2 as SNEGSKA (reference sequence). The trim removed 2 bases at V and 15 bases at J, leaving 6 bases unmatched. The CDR3 has 11 amino acids.

The chain couples TRBV7-7 to TRBJ2-3; D remains unclear. This CDR3 comprises 14 residues. Per the germline V gene, CDR1 is SSHAT and CDR2 is FNYEAQ (reference sequence). V lost 2 bases, J lost 2 bases, and 8 bases lay in between. The CDR3 sequence is CASSLLGATDTQYF. The CDR3 DNA follows: TGTGCCAGCAGCTTACTGGGCGCCACAGATACGCAGTATTTT.

The chain carries TRBV10-3 and TRBJ2-7; no reliable D call. Germline values: CDR1 ENHRY, CDR2 SYGVKD. CDR3 size: 11 residues. V lost 1 base, J lost 5 bases, and 3 bases lay in between. The CDR3: CAISEFDEQYF. CDR3 DNA sequence: TGTGCCATCAGTGAGTTCGACGAGCAGTACTTC.

The gene calls are TRBV4-1 and TRBJ2-3; 7 bases are a match to TRBD1. The CDR3 is made up of 14 amino acids. Germline assignment: CDR1 MGHRA and CDR2 YSYEKL. The V and J ends lost 2 bases and 5 bases, in that order; junction bases with no gene match: 4. CDR3 amino acids: CASSQTGVGDTQYF. The CDR3 DNA follows: TGCGCCAGCAGCCAAACAGGGGTTGGAGATACGCAGTATTTT.

This sequence joins TRBV7-2 and TRBJ1-5; no clear D. The V and J ends lost 1 base and 3 bases respectively, with 7 bases between them. Germline V gene sequence: CDR1 SGHTA, CDR2 FQGNSA. The CDR3 runs to 14 residues. This CDR3 is CASSLVSPNQPQHF. For the CDR3, the DNA is TGTGCCAGCAGCTTAGTATCTCCCAATCAGCCCCAGCATTTT.

CDR3 loop: CASSVGGVSETQYF. In nucleotides, the CDR3 is TGTGCCAGCAGCGTAGGGGGGGTGTCGGAGACCCAGTACTTC. The rearrangement links TRBV9 to TRBJ2-5; a weak D match, TRBD2 (6 bases). V shed 0 bases and J shed 5 bases, with 11 bases lying between them. Germline CDR1 SGDLS, CDR2 YYNGEE. CDR3 length equals 14 residues. Supplemented by reference TRBV9 and TRBJ2-5, the full variable domain reads DSGVTQTPKHLITATGQRVTLRCSPRSGDLSVYWYQQSLDQGLQFLIQYYNGEERAKGNILERFSAQQFPDLHSELNLSSLELGDSALYFCASSVGGVSETQYFGPGTRLLVL.

The chain is built from TRBV4-3 and TRBJ1-4; D is perhaps TRBD1 (5 bases). This CDR3 has 15 residues. Trimming removed 0 bases from V and 5 bases from J, with 10 bases in between. In germline, CDR1 is LGHNA, CDR2 YSLEER. The CDR3 sequence: CASSQDGRTNEKLFF. In DNA, the CDR3 is TGCGCCAGCAGCCAAGACGGCAGGACAAATGAAAAACTGTTTTTT.

This chain connects TRBV15 to TRBJ2-7; the match to TRBD1 covers 12 bases. The V gene end was trimmed by 0 bases and the J gene end by 5 bases; junction bases not matched to a gene: 5. The length of the CDR3 is 16 residues. Per germline, CDR1 LNHNV and CDR2 YYDKDF (reference sequence). This chain's CDR3 is CATSRDRGTGGDEQYF. The CDR3 bases are TGTGCCACCAGCAGAGATCGGGGGACAGGGGGCGACGAGCAGTACTTC.

This chain uses TRBV2 with TRBJ2-1; TRBD1 matches 8 bases. The germline V gene encodes CDR1 SNHLY and CDR2 FYNNEI. The CDR3 length is 16 residues. V trimming: 5 bases; J trimming: 5 bases; junction bases outside the gene matches: 11. The CDR3 region has the DNA TGTGCCAGCAGTCTGAATCCGGGACAGGAACACAATGAGCAGTTCTTC. This encodes CASSLNPGQEHNEQFF.

The chain combines TRBV5-1 with TRBJ1-3, with D possibly TRBD1 on 6 matching bases. Germline V lookup: CDR1 SGHRS, CDR2 YFSETQ. Trimming took off 0 bases at V and 2 bases at J, with 6 bases between the two ends. The CDR3 is 14 amino acids. In DNA form, the CDR3 reads TGCGCCAGCAGCTTGGCAGGGGCTGGAAACACCATATATTTT. Encoded protein: CASSLAGAGNTIYF.

The CDR3 DNA follows: TGCGCCAGCAGCTTACAGGCTGCAACTAATGAAAAACTGTTTTTT. Protein: CASSLQAATNEKLFF. J is TRBJ1-4 and V is TRBV5-1, with D maybe TRBD1 (5 bases). Deletions cut 2 bases from V and 0 bases from J, with 8 bases between. This CDR3 has 15 amino acids. CDR1 and CDR2 from the germline V gene are SGHRS and YFSETQ.

The rearrangement links TRBV4-2 to TRBJ1-2; perhaps TRBD1 as D (5 bases). This CDR3 contains 15 residues. Trimming stripped 1 base from V and 4 bases from J, with 13 bases between. Germline CDR1 LGHNA, CDR2 YNFKEQ. This CDR3 reads CASSQGLQDGYGYTF. CDR3 DNA sequence: TGTGCCAGCAGCCAAGGCTTACAGGATGGCTATGGCTACACCTTC.

The CDR3 protein is CASSLLAGGRPGELFF. The CDR3 region has the DNA TGTGCCAGCAGCTTACTAGCGGGAGGACGGCCCGGGGAGCTGTTTTTT. This chain uses TRBV7-2 with TRBJ2-2; 11 positions agree with TRBD2. Unmatched junction bases numbered 5, after V lost 2 bases and J lost 6 bases. The germline V gene has CDR1 SGHTA and CDR2 FQGNSA. The CDR3 covers 16 residues. Complete variable domain (other parts from reference TRBV7-2 and TRBJ2-2): GAGVSQSPSNKVTEKGKDVELRCDPISGHTALYWYRQSLGQGLEFLIYFQGNSAPDKSGLPSDRFSAERTGGSVSTLTIQRTQQEDSAVYLCASSLLAGGRPGELFFGEGSRLTVL.

The J gene is TRBJ1-3, the V gene TRBV7-2, with unresolved D. Germline assignment: CDR1 SGHTA and CDR2 FQGNSA. With 0 bases removed from V and 0 bases from J, the gap between germline ends came to 15 bases. The CDR3 contains 18 residues. The CDR3: CASSLARNPYLSGNTIYF. DNA for the CDR3: TGTGCCAGCAGCTTAGCGAGGAATCCCTATCTCTCTGGAAACACCATATATTTT.

The chain uses TRBV7-6 and TRBJ2-7, with 7 nucleotides matching TRBD1. The CDR3 is 13 amino acids. V was pared by 5 bases and J by 6 bases, with 7 bases of the junction left unmatched. CDR1 is SGHVS and CDR2 is FNYEAQ in the germline V gene. The chain's CDR3 is CASSLRQGPEQYF. Here the CDR3 DNA reads TGTGCCAGCAGCCTGCGACAGGGCCCCGAGCAGTACTTC. Drawing the rest from reference TRBV7-6 and TRBJ2-7, the complete variable domain is GAGVSQSPRYKVTKRGQDVALRCDPISGHVSLYWYRQALGQGPEFLTYFNYEAQQDKSGLPNDRFSAERPEGSISTLTIQRTEQRDSAMYRCASSLRQGPEQYFGPGTRLTVT.

In DNA form, the CDR3 reads TGTGCCAGCAGTGACCCAGGGTCACAGTACTTC. Its translation is CASSDPGSQYF. The chain carries TRBV25-1 and TRBJ2-5, with D perhaps matching TRBD1 (5 bases). In germline, CDR1 is MGHDK, CDR2 SYGVNS. CDR3 length: 11 amino acids. V shed 3 bases and J shed 11 bases, with 10 bases lying between them.

V is TRBV15 and J is TRBJ1-2; TRBD1 aligns across 9 bases. The trim removed 0 bases at V and 6 bases at J, leaving 5 bases unmatched. CDR3 length: 15 amino acids. Germline lookup yields CDR1 LNHNV and CDR2 YYDKDF (reference sequence). The chain's CDR3 is CATSRDRGTGNGYTF. In DNA, the CDR3 is TGTGCCACCAGCAGAGATAGAGGGACAGGGAATGGCTACACCTTC.

V and J are TRBV7-9 and TRBJ2-5; 7 bases are a match to TRBD1. Trimming cost V 2 bases and J 1 base; bases outside gene matches: 4. The CDR3 runs to 15 residues. Germline V CDR1 and CDR2: SEHNR, FQNEAQ (reference sequence). The CDR3 bases are TGTGCCAGCAGCTTACGGACAGGAACCCAAGAGACCCAGTACTTC. Amino acid sequence: CASSLRTGTQETQYF.

Points on this clone: The junction departs from germline at one end; a sequencing error may be responsible. The rearrangement joins TRBV10-3 to TRBJ1-2, with unresolved D. Germline V CDR1 and CDR2: ENHRY, SYGVKD. The CDR3 totals 17 residues. The CDR3 spells CAISESSSPGRNYGYPF. The CDR3 DNA reads as TGTGCCATCAGTGAGTCGTCATCTCCGGGTAGGAACTATGGCTACCCCTTC.